Following are 4 T cell receptor beta chains from one sample sequenced in a study of T-cell reconstitution after alpha-beta-depleted transplantation in children. Unique molecular identifiers were incorporated into the prepared TCRbeta library. MiXCR, applied by TCRdb to the PCR reads, yields one record per CDR3 protein. This sample has some 550,000 distinct CDR3 sequences, with about 21% found just once. Sequencing used PBMCs, mostly from graft donor cells, obtained 360 days after TCRalphabeta/CD19-depleted stem cell transplant. Every receptor here comes from a boy under three years old who had a stem cell transplant for acute myeloid leukemia, so the T cells may come from the graft donor.

This clonotype was seen a handful of times. This chain joins TRBV20-1 and TRBJ1-6, with 8 bases fitting TRBD1. The germline V gene has CDR1 DFQATT and CDR2 SNEGSKA (reference sequence). Trimming at V came to 5 bases and at J to 5 bases, leaving 8 bases not matched to a gene. The CDR3 is made up of 15 amino acids. The DNA of the CDR3 is TGCAGTGCTCCTGGACAGGGAAGGAATAATTCACCCCTCCACTTT. This sequence encodes CSAPGQGRNNSPLHF.

The chain is built from TRBV11-2 and TRBJ1-1, with TRBD1 as a possible D gene (5 bases). Germline V gene sequence: CDR1 SGHAT, CDR2 FQNNGV. There are 14 residues in the CDR3. V lost 5 bases, J lost 7 bases, and 17 bases lay in between. CDR3 amino acids: CASSPWGGGLEAFF. The CDR3 DNA follows: TGTGCCAGCAGCCCGTGGGGGGGAGGGCTTGAAGCTTTCTTT. The complete variable domain, with remaining parts taken from reference TRBV11-2 and TRBJ1-1, reads EAGVAQSPRYKIIEKRQSVAFWCNPISGHATLYWYQQILGQGPKLLIQFQNNGVVDDSQLPKDRFSAERLKGVDSTLKIQPAKLEDSAVYLCASSPWGGGLEAFFGQGTRLTVV.

Many counts were recorded for this clonotype. The gene calls are TRBV12-3 or TRBV12-4 and TRBJ1-2, with 8 positions matching TRBD1. The ends lost 4 bases at V and 2 bases at J; junction bases unmatched: 3. The CDR3 totals 14 residues. The CDR3 loop is CASSWTGTNYGYTF. The CDR3 nucleotides read TGTGCCAGCAGTTGGACAGGGACGAACTATGGCTACACCTTC.

This clonotype was seen many times. The chain joins TRBV13 to TRBJ2-2; D not certain. CDR1 is PRHDT and CDR2 is FYEKMQ in the germline V gene (reference sequence). The CDR3 runs 15 residues. V shed 8 bases and J shed 0 bases, with 13 bases lying between them. Here the CDR3 DNA reads TGTGCCAGCTTGTGGGTATCCGCGAACACCGGGGAGCTGTTTTTT. Residues: CASLWVSANTGELFF.